The 18 T cell receptor beta chains reported below all come from one sample, sequenced in a study of technical replicates of blood from a handful of donors (dated by TCRdb to about 2017). Library method: the immunoSEQ multiplex PCR assay. As stored in TCRdb, this immuneACCESS dataset retains in-frame rearrangements with V and J assigned. A fraction of the clones does not appear; measured against another copy, unresolved V genes explain less than half of the discrepancy, and the remainder lacks a known reason. This sample has about 82,000 clones in its table, and over 95% of those were observed once. The top ten clonotypes cover 0.37% of the sample. Sample: T cells isolated from PBMCs. The receptors here all came from a human donor in good health.

The chain combines TRBV7-9 with TRBJ2-1, with D maybe TRBD2 (5 bases). Trimming shortened V by 2 bases and J by 8 bases, and 10 bases separated the two germline ends. Germline assignment: CDR1 SEHNR and CDR2 FQNEAQ (reference sequence). The CDR3 runs 13 residues. The CDR3 bases are TGTGCCAGCAGCTTATTCGGGATCGATGAGCAGTTCTTC. Its translation: CASSLFGIDEQFF.

This chain joins TRBV7-8 and TRBJ2-7; 7 bases match TRBD2. This CDR3 has 13 residues. Looked up from germline, CDR1 is SGHVS and CDR2 is FQNEAQ. Trimming took 1 base from V and 4 from J; bases not matched to a gene: 1. The CDR3 is CASSLVAGYEQYF. CDR3 bases: TGTGCCAGCAGCTTAGTAGCGGGTTACGAGCAGTACTTC.

The V gene is TRBV9, the J gene TRBJ2-3, with TRBD2 identical over 9 bases. The CDR3 spans 15 residues. After removal of 3 bases from V and 5 bases from J, the junction contained 7 bases not matched to a gene. Germline lookup yields CDR1 SGDLS and CDR2 YYNGEE. The CDR3 region has the DNA TGTGCCAGCAGCGGAACGGGACTAGCAGTAGATACGCAGTATTTT. This gives the protein CASSGTGLAVDTQYF.

V is TRBV29-1 and J is TRBJ2-2, with D maybe TRBD2 (6 bases). V was shortened by 3 bases and J by 6 bases, with 14 bases between the two germline ends. This CDR3 has 14 amino acids. The germline V gene encodes CDR1 SQVTM and CDR2 ANQGSEA. The CDR3 DNA is TGCAGCGTTGAGGCGACTAGTAGGGCCGGGGAGCTGTTTTTT. Translation: CSVEATSRAGELFF.

This sequence joins TRBV7-3 and TRBJ2-7, with 10 bases fitting TRBD2. The trim removed 2 bases at V and 7 bases at J, leaving 11 bases unmatched. CDR1 SGHTA and CDR2 FQGTGA come from the germline V gene. This CDR3 has 16 amino acids. The CDR3, as DNA: TGTGCCAGCAGCTTAGGGGCTAGCGGGAGTATTCAGGAGCAGTACTTC. This codes for CASSLGASGSIQEQYF.

The V gene is TRBV12-1, the J gene TRBJ2-3; the table calls TRBD1, which could not be checked here. TRBV12-1 is assigned pseudogene status. There are 17 residues in the CDR3. The CDR3: CASSSPWPPLVTDTQYF. DNA for the CDR3: TGTGCCAGCAGCTCCCCCTGGCCACCGCTTGTCACAGATACGCAGTATTTT.

The J gene is TRBJ1-4, the V gene TRBV6-6; no reliable D call. Trimming took off 1 base at V and 5 bases at J, with 5 bases between the two ends. The CDR3 has 13 amino acids. Germline CDR1 reads MNHNY; CDR2 reads SVGAGI (reference sequence). This CDR3 reads CASSYFGNEKLFF. CDR3 sequence (DNA): TGTGCCAGCAGTTACTTCGGGAATGAAAAACTGTTTTTT.

The rearrangement links TRBV5-1 to TRBJ1-2, with a possible D match to TRBD1 (6 bases). This CDR3 has 13 amino acids. Per germline, CDR1 SGHRS and CDR2 YFSETQ. The V end lost 3 bases, the J end lost 4 bases, and 10 bases lay between the germline ends. DNA for the CDR3: TGCGCCAGCAGCTCAACAGGGAGCTATGGCTACACCTTC. It encodes CASSSTGSYGYTF.

This chain connects TRBV19 to TRBJ1-2, with a possible D match to TRBD1 (5 bases). Germline V CDR1 and CDR2: LNHDA, SQIVND (reference sequence). V lost 6 bases and J lost 8, with 22 bases in between. The CDR3 contains 15 residues. The CDR3 is CASSLNPQGLGGYTF. The CDR3 DNA is TGTGCCAGTAGCCTAAATCCGCAGGGACTGGGAGGCTACACCTTC.

The genes are TRBV5-1 and TRBJ1-3; 10 positions match TRBD1. This CDR3 is built from 17 residues. After removal of 3 bases from V and 0 bases from J, the junction contained 6 bases not matched to a gene. Germline V gives CDR1 SGHRS, CDR2 YFSETQ. The CDR3 DNA reads as TGCGCCAGCAGCTCGGGACAGGGGAAGGGCTCTGGAAACACCATATATTTT. As protein: CASSSGQGKGSGNTIYF.

This clone has a single count. CDR3 sequence reads: CASSLTEAYYGYTF. CDR3 nucleotides: TGTGCCAGCAGTTTAACGGAGGCCTACTATGGCTACACCTTC. V gene TRBV28 combines with J gene TRBJ1-2; unclear D gene. V was shortened by 2 bases and J by 3 bases, with 10 bases between the two germline ends. The CDR3 totals 14 residues. CDR1 and CDR2 (germline): MDHEN, SYDVKM.

The chain employs TRBV13 and TRBJ2-1; a possible D gene is TRBD2 (5 bases). V gave up 4 bases and J gave up 8 bases, with 15 bases separating them. Looked up from germline, CDR1 is PRHDT and CDR2 is FYEKMQ (reference sequence). The CDR3 runs to 14 residues. This CDR3 reads CASSYLGERDEQFF. In DNA form, the CDR3 reads TGTGCCAGCAGCTACCTTGGGGAGAGGGATGAGCAGTTCTTC.

The rearrangement links TRBV29-1 to TRBJ2-5; D unresolved. Germline lookup yields CDR1 SQVTM and CDR2 ANQGSEA. The CDR3 loop spans 11 amino acids. V was pared by 7 bases and J by 2 bases, with 8 bases between. The CDR3 reads CSARQQETQYF. CDR3 nucleotide sequence: TGCAGCGCCCGACAACAAGAGACCCAGTACTTC.

The chain links TRBV7-8 to TRBJ1-5; 9 bases map to TRBD1. After removal of 5 bases from V and 7 bases from J, the junction contained 6 bases not matched to a gene. Per germline, CDR1 SGHVS and CDR2 FQNEAQ. The CDR3 totals 14 residues. The chain's CDR3 is CASSPPGQGQPQHF. The CDR3 DNA follows: TGTGCCAGCAGCCCACCGGGACAGGGACAGCCCCAGCATTTT. The variable domain in full, completed from reference TRBV7-8 and TRBJ1-5, reads GAGVSQSPRYKVAKRGQDVALRCDPISGHVSLFWYQQALGQGPEFLTYFQNEAQLDKSGLPSDRFFAERPEGSVSTLKIQRTQQEDSAVYLCASSPPGQGQPQHFGDGTRLSIL.

CDR3 protein: CAISEGLSYEQYF. In DNA, the CDR3 is TGTGCCATCAGTGAGGGACTGAGCTACGAGCAGTACTTC. The chain recombines TRBV10-3 with TRBJ2-7; TRBD2 might be the D (5 bases). Between the trimmed V and J ends, which lost 2 bases and 3 bases, there was a span of 8 bases. Germline V lookup: CDR1 ENHRY, CDR2 SYGVKD. The CDR3 has 13 amino acids.

The J gene is TRBJ2-7, the V gene TRBV5-4; 8 bases align to TRBD1. The CDR3 runs 13 residues. Germline CDR1 reads SGHNT; CDR2 reads YYREEE (reference sequence). J gave up 6 bases and V 4 bases, and 6 bases lay outside the gene matches. CDR3 DNA sequence: TGTGCCAGCAGCGACGGACAGGGCTCCGAGCAGTACTTC. Its translation is CASSDGQGSEQYF. Combining the CDR3 with reference TRBV5-4 and TRBJ2-7 gives the whole variable domain ETGVTQSPTHLIKTRGQQVTLRCSSQSGHNTVSWYQQALGQGPQFIFQYYREEENGRGNFPPRFSGLQFPNYSSELNVNALELDDSALYLCASSDGQGSEQYFGPGTRLTVT.

The V and J genes are TRBV29-1 and TRBJ2-1; 11 bases map to TRBD1. V lost 4 bases and J lost 2; bases outside the gene matches: 1. This CDR3 has 14 residues. CDR1 and CDR2 from the germline V gene are SQVTM and ANQGSEA. The CDR3 region has the DNA TGCAGCGTTGGGACAGGGGGCCCCTACAATGAGCAGTTCTTC. Protein: CSVGTGGPYNEQFF.

V is TRBV4-3 and J is TRBJ1-4; D gene uncertain. The germline CDR1 and CDR2 sequences are LGHNA and YSLEER. This CDR3 has 13 residues. V was trimmed by 3 bases and J by 5 bases, leaving 7 bases between them. Here the CDR3 DNA reads TGCGCCAGCAGCCAGTACAGCAATGAAAAACTGTTTTTT. Amino acids: CASSQYSNEKLFF.